Listed below are T cell receptor beta chains from one sample, sequenced in a study of PD-1 blockade in classical Hodgkin lymphoma. Assay used: immunoSEQ multiplex PCR; TCRdb lists only in-frame clones, some missing. The sample has 35,000 to 45,000 clones, under 75% seen once. The sample was peripheral blood mononuclear cells (PBMCs), taken at baseline. These TCRs come from a human donor with classical Hodgkin lymphoma. CDR3s include the opening cysteine and the closing phenylalanine or tryptophan. The order of the fields is J gene, V gene, clone size, D gene, CDR3 protein, CDR3 DNA. D genes are given only for firm matches. Clone size is not always given. Where it is, it says once, few, many or a class for expanded clones.

TRBJ2-7 TRBV5-6 - - CASSLGYEQYF TGTGCCAGCAGCTTGGGGTACGAGCAGTACTTC
TRBJ2-2 TRBV7-9 - - CASSLQIRELFF TGTGCCAGCAGCCTGCAAATTCGGGAGCTGTTTTTT
TRBJ2-7 TRBV10-3 - TRBD1 CAIRGDRVPSEQYF TGTGCCATCAGGGGGGACAGGGTGCCTTCCGAGCAGTACTTC
TRBJ2-2 TRBV11-3 - TRBD2 CASSYSGTSGSGGELFF TGTGCCAGCAGCTACTCCGGGACTAGCGGGAGCGGCGGGGAGCTGTTTTTT
TRBJ1-5 TRBV19 - - CASSPFLANQPQHF TGTGCCAGTAGTCCCTTTTTGGCTAATCAGCCCCAGCATTTT
TRBJ2-7 TRBV9 few - CASSVGGFHEQYF TGTGCCAGCAGCGTAGGAGGGTTCCACGAGCAGTACTTC
TRBJ1-4 TRBV27 - - CASSSVFVGTLPASEVF TGTGCCAGCAGTTCAGTCTTCGTAGGGACACTCCCCGCAAGCGAGGTTTTT
TRBJ1-5 TRBV7-9 - - CASSSDNQPQHF TGTGCCAGCAGCTCCGATAATCAGCCCCAGCATTTT
TRBJ2-5 TRBV4-3 few TRBD1 CASSQTGQGLQETQYF TGCGCCAGCAGCCAAACAGGACAGGGACTCCAAGAGACCCAGTACTTC
TRBJ2-3 TRBV7-9 - TRBD2 CASSLALAGDGADTQYF TGTGCCAGCAGCTTAGCTCTAGCGGGAGATGGAGCAGATACGCAGTATTTT
TRBJ1-1 TRBV28 - - CASSTGNTEAFF TGTGCCAGCTCCACAGGGAACACTGAAGCTTTCTTT
TRBJ2-5 TRBV30 - TRBD2 CAWSVTSGAGETQYF TGTGCCTGGAGTGTGACTAGCGGGGCGGGAGAGACCCAGTACTTC
TRBJ1-3 TRBV4-3 - - CASSQDSKAFSGNTIYF TGCGCCAGCAGCCAAGATTCTAAGGCCTTCTCTGGAAACACCATATATTTT
TRBJ1-5 TRBV30 few TRBD1 CAWQTGAVNQPQHF TGTGCCTGGCAGACAGGGGCGGTCAATCAGCCCCAGCATTTT
TRBJ1-5 TRBV4-1 - TRBD1 CASSQERTGQGYQPQHF TGCGCCAGCAGCCAAGAAAGGACGGGACAGGGATATCAGCCCCAGCATTTT
TRBJ2-7 TRBV27 many - CASSGTALYEQYF TGTGCCAGTTCCGGGACGGCACTATACGAGCAGTACTTC
TRBJ1-1 TRBV11-2 - - CASSPRGLRNTEAFF TGTGCCAGCAGCCCCAGAGGACTGCGGAACACTGAAGCTTTCTTT
TRBJ2-3 TRBV19 - - CASSSLVSKRGTDTQYF TGTGCCAGTAGTTCACTCGTCTCCAAGAGGGGCACAGATACGCAGTATTTT
TRBJ1-3 TRBV6-5 - - CASSQENTIYF TGTGCCAGCAGTCAAGAAAACACCATATATTTT
TRBJ2-1 TRBV30 - TRBD2 CAWSQLGLASNEQFF TGTGCCTGGAGTCAACTGGGACTAGCGTCGAATGAGCAGTTCTTC
TRBJ2-2 TRBV18 once - CASSTVTNTGELFF TGTGCCAGCTCGACTGTGACGAACACCGGGGAGCTGTTTTTT
TRBJ2-1 TRBV20-1 - TRBD1 CSASRGSEQFF TGCAGTGCTAGCAGGGGGAGTGAGCAGTTCTTC
TRBJ1-1 TRBV5-6 - - CASSLLGRTEAFF TGTGCCAGCAGCTTGTTGGGTCGGACTGAAGCTTTCTTT
TRBJ2-5 TRBV29-1 - - CSVGRGVETQYF TGCAGCGTTGGTCGAGGGGTTGAGACCCAGTACTTC
TRBJ2-4 TRBV19 once TRBD2 CASSIMLTGGRGNIQYF TGTGCCAGTAGTATAATGTTAACGGGGGGGCGCGGAAACATTCAGTACTTC
TRBJ2-4 TRBV25-1 - - CASSEPAQEQIAKNIQYF TGTGCCAGCAGTGAACCGGCACAGGAGCAGATAGCCAAAAACATTCAGTACTTC
TRBJ1-2 TRBV27 - - CASSLAQDYGYTF TGTGCCAGCAGTTTGGCACAGGATTATGGCTACACCTTC
TRBJ1-6 TRBV10-3 - - CAISEVGTNSPLHF TGTGCCATCAGTGAAGTCGGAACTAATTCACCCCTCCACTTT
TRBJ1-1 TRBV5-4 - TRBD1 CASSLGGQGANGEAFF TGTGCCAGCAGCTTGGGGGGACAGGGGGCGAACGGTGAAGCTTTCTTT
TRBJ2-3 TRBV6-5 - - CASGLLGTDTQYF TGTGCCAGCGGACTGCTGGGTACAGATACGCAGTATTTT
TRBJ1-2 TRBV6-6 - TRBD1 CASSYSSLTGASGYTF TGTGCCAGCAGTTACTCGAGTCTCACAGGGGCCTCTGGCTACACCTTC
TRBJ2-3 TRBV9 - - CASSPGSTTDTQYF TGTGCCAGCAGCCCCGGCTCAACGACGGATACGCAGTATTTT
TRBJ1-4 TRBV6-6 few - CASSSQGKANEKLFF TGTGCCAGCAGTTCGCAGGGCAAGGCGAATGAAAAACTGTTTTTT
TRBJ2-3 TRBV5-1 - - CASSLPGSRGTDTQYF TGCGCCAGCAGCTTACCCGGGAGCCGCGGCACAGATACGCAGTATTTT
TRBJ2-2 TRBV30 - - CAWSPGAGELFF TGTGCCTGGTCCCCCGGCGCCGGGGAGCTGTTTTTT
TRBJ2-2 TRBV5-5 - - CASSPETGELFF TGTGCCAGCAGCCCGGAAACCGGGGAGCTGTTTTTT
TRBJ2-1 TRBV19 - - CAIGSGEQFF TGTGCCATTGGATCGGGTGAGCAGTTCTTC
TRBJ2-2 TRBV27 - - CASSLSNTGELFF TGTGCCAGCAGTTTATCGAACACCGGGGAGCTGTTTTTT
TRBJ2-7 TRBV25-1 - - CASSERRDVSSYEQYF TGTGCCAGCAGTGAACGTCGGGACGTCAGCTCCTACGAGCAGTACTTC
TRBJ2-1 TRBV19 few TRBD2 CASSITSGRAVEQFF TGTGCCAGTAGTATCACTAGCGGGAGGGCCGTTGAGCAGTTCTTC
TRBJ1-1 TRBV5-1 few TRBD1 CASSPGQANTEAFF TGCGCCAGCAGCCCGGGACAGGCGAACACTGAAGCTTTCTTT
TRBJ2-3 TRBV7-6 - - CASSLEGRLRTDTQYF TGTGCCAGCAGCTTAGAGGGGCGGCTCCGCACAGATACGCAGTATTTT
TRBJ2-7 TRBV5-6 - - CASSFITRGAYEQYF TGTGCCAGCAGCTTTATCACCCGCGGCGCCTACGAGCAGTACTTC
TRBJ2-6 TRBV23-1 few - CASSLSSQGKRDSGANVLTF TGCGCCAGCAGTCTCTCCAGCCAAGGCAAGAGGGACTCTGGGGCCAACGTCCTGACTTTC
TRBJ2-3 TRBV4-1 - - CASSHHSGTDTQYF TGCGCCAGCAGCCACCACAGTGGCACAGATACGCAGTATTTT
TRBJ2-2 TRBV7-6 - TRBD1 CASSYTGQGTGELFF TGTGCCAGCAGCTATACGGGACAGGGGACCGGGGAGCTGTTTTTT
TRBJ2-7 TRBV7-6 few - CASSLAHYEQYF TGTGCCAGCAGCTTAGCGCATTACGAGCAGTACTTC
TRBJ1-3 TRBV25-1 - - CASSEERTGNTIYF TGTGCCAGCAGTGAGGAAAGAACTGGAAACACCATATATTTT
TRBJ1-1 TRBV30 once TRBD1 CAWNLGTASSNTEAFF TGTGCCTGGAATCTGGGGACAGCATCCTCGAACACTGAAGCTTTCTTT
TRBJ2-1 TRBV4-2 medium-sized - CASSQDKGAYNEQFF TGTGCCAGCAGCCAAGATAAAGGGGCATACAATGAGCAGTTCTTC
TRBJ2-3 TRBV7-8 - - CASSLARHSTDTQYF TGTGCCAGCAGCTTAGCGAGACATAGCACAGATACGCAGTATTTT
TRBJ2-2 TRBV27 - - CASSKYTGELFF TGTGCCAGCAGTAAATACACCGGGGAGCTGTTTTTT
TRBJ2-6 TRBV6-4 - - CASRDSPAGANVLTF TGTGCCAGCCGGGACTCTCCGGCAGGGGCCAACGTCCTGACTTTC
TRBJ1-2 TRBV28 many - CATAGGTPLSGYTF TGTGCCACCGCCGGAGGAACCCCTCTATCCGGCTACACCTTC
TRBJ2-7 TRBV29-1 - - CSVRDREVAYEQYF TGCAGCGTTCGAGACAGGGAGGTCGCCTACGAGCAGTACTTC
TRBJ2-3 TRBV5-1 - TRBD2 CASSLDLRGGGDTQYF TGCGCCAGCAGCTTGGATCTGCGGGGGGGCGGTGATACGCAGTATTTT
TRBJ2-2 TRBV5-1 - - CASSLQGTGELFF TGCGCCAGCAGCTTGCAGGGCACCGGGGAGCTGTTTTTT
TRBJ2-1 TRBV6-1 - - CASSELASYNEQFF TGTGCCAGCAGTGAACTAGCGAGCTACAATGAGCAGTTCTTC
TRBJ2-7 TRBV5-1 few - CASSQNTYEQYF TGCGCCAGCAGCCAAAATACTTACGAGCAGTACTTC
TRBJ2-5 TRBV14 - TRBD1 CASSPGTGLSGDF TGTGCCAGCAGCCCAGGGACAGGTCTGTCAGGCGACTTC